This paragraph covers one T cell receptor (beta chain) sequence. Its antigen is undetermined. The sample comes from a study of cytomegalovirus exposure and HLA in healthy donors. Study-wide results and limits: Most TCR beta V segments were productive about 87% or about 30% of the time in an earlier analysis.

Primers included in the PCR were 60 Vbeta and 13 Jbeta primers. The protocol was immunoSEQ multiplex PCR, while the TCRdb copy is restricted to in-frame clones and leaves out a portion. The table shows about 100,000 clones, with about 70% occurring only once. Sequencing used PBMCs. The receptor comes from a woman in her thirties or forties in good health and CMV-seronegative.

The chain's CDR3 is CASSLSRGWPAVGNNQPQHF. The CDR3, as DNA: TGCGCCAGCAGCTTGTCACGCGGGTGGCCAGCGGTTGGGAACAATCAGCCCCAGCATTTT. V usage is TRBV5-1 and J usage is TRBJ1-5, with no clear D. V was pared by 1 base and J by 3 bases, with 26 bases between. CDR1 is SGHRS and CDR2 is YFSETQ in the germline V gene. The CDR3 spans 20 residues.